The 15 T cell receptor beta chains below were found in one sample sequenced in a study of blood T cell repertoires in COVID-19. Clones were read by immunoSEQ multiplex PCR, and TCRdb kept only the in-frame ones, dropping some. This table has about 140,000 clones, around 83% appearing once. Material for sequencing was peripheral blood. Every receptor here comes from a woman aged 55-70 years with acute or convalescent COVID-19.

In nucleotides, the CDR3 is TGTGCCAGCTCACCACGTCGTTCAGGGTCCACCGGGGAGCTGTTTTTT. The encoded protein is CASSPRRSGSTGELFF. The chain employs TRBV18 and TRBJ2-2; the D gene is possibly TRBD1 (5 bases). Germline V lookup: CDR1 KGHSH, CDR2 LQKENI. CDR3 length: 16 amino acids. Between the trimmed V and J ends, which lost 1 base and 4 bases, there was a span of 13 bases.

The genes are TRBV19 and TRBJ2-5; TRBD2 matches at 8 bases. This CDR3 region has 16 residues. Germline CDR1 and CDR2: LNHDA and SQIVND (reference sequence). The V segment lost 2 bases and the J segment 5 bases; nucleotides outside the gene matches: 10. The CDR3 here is CASSITSGGRGETQYF. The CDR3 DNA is TGTGCCAGTAGTATAACCAGCGGGGGCCGGGGGGAGACCCAGTACTTC.

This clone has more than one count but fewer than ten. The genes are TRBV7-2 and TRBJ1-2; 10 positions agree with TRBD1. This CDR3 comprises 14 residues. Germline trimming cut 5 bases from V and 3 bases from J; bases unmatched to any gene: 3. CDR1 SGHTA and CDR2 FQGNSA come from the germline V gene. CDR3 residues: CASSGTGVHYGYTF. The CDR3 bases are TGTGCCAGCAGCGGGACAGGGGTCCACTATGGCTACACCTTC.

The CDR3: CASSPRGTSGGQYNEQFF. The CDR3 nucleotides read TGTGCCAGCAGCCCGAGGGGGACTAGCGGGGGCCAATACAATGAGCAGTTCTTC. The chain uses TRBV11-2 and TRBJ2-1, with TRBD2 matching 14 bases. J was trimmed by 4 bases and V by 5 bases; bases with no gene match: 10. This CDR3 is built from 18 residues. CDR1 is SGHAT, CDR2 FQNNGV, per germline.

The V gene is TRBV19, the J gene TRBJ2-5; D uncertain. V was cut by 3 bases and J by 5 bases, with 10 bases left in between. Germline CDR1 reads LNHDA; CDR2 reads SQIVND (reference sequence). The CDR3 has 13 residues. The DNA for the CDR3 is TGTGCCAGTAGTATCACAAGATGGGAGACCCAGTACTTC. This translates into CASSITRWETQYF.

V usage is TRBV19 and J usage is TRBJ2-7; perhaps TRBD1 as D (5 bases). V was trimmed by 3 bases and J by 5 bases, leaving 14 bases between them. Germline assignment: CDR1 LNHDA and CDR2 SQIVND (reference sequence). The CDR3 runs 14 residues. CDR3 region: CASSISNPRDEQYF. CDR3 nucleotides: TGTGCCAGTAGTATTTCCAACCCCAGGGACGAGCAGTACTTC.

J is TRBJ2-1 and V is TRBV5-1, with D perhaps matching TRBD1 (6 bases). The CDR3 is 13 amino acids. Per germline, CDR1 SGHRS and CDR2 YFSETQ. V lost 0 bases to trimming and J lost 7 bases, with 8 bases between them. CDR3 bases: TGCGCCAGCAGCTTGGCAGGGGAGAATGAGCAGTTCTTC. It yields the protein CASSLAGENEQFF. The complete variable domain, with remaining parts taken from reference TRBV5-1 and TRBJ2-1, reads KAGVTQTPRYLIKTRGQQVTLSCSPISGHRSVSWYQQTPGQGLQFLFEYFSETQRNKGNFPGRFSGRQFSNSRSEMNVSTLELGDSALYLCASSLAGENEQFFGPGTRLTVL.

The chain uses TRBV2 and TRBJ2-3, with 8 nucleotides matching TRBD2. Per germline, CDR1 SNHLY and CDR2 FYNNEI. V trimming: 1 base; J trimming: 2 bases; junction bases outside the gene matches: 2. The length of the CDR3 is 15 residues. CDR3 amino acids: CASSEERGPTDTQYF. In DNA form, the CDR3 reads TGTGCCAGCAGTGAAGAGCGGGGGCCCACAGATACGCAGTATTTT.

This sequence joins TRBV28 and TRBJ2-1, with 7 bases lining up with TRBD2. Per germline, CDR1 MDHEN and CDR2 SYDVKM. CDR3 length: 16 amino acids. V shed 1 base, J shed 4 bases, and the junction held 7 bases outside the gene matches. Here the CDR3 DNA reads TGTGCCAGCAGTTTATCTAGGACTAGTGGGTACAATGAGCAGTTCTTC. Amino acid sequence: CASSLSRTSGYNEQFF.

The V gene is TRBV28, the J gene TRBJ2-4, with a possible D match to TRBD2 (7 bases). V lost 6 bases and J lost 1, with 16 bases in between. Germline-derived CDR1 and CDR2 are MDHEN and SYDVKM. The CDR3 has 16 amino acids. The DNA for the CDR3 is TGTGCCAGCAGCCCCGGGGGGCTCTCGGCCAAAAACATTCAGTACTTC. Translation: CASSPGGLSAKNIQYF.

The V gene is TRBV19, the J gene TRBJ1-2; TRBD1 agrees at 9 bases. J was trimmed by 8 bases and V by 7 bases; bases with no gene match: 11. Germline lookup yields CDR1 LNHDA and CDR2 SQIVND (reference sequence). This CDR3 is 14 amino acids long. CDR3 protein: CASTMGQGARGYTF. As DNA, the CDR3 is TGTGCCAGTACCATGGGACAGGGCGCGCGGGGCTACACCTTC.

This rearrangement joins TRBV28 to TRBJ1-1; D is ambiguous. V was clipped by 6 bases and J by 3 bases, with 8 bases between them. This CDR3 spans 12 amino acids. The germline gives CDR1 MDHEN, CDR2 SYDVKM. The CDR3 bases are TGTGCCAGCAGGGGAGTTGACACTGAAGCTTTCTTT. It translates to CASRGVDTEAFF.

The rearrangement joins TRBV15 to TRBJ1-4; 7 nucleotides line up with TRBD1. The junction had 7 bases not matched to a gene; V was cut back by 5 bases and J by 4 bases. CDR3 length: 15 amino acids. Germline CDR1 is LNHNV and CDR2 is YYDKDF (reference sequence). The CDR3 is CATSRTGQLNEKLFF. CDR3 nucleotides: TGTGCCACCAGCCGTACGGGACAGCTTAATGAAAAACTGTTTTTT. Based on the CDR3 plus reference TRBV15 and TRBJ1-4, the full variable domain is DAMVIQNPRYQVTQFGKPVTLSCSQTLNHNVMYWYQQKSSQAPKLLFHYYDKDFNNEADTPDNFQSRRPNTSFCFLDIRSPGLGDTAMYLCATSRTGQLNEKLFFGSGTQLSVL.

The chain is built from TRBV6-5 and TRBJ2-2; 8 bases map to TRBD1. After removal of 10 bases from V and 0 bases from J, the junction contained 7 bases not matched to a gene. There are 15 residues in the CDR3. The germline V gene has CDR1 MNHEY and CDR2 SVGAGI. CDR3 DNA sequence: TGTGCCACCGGACAGGGAGCCGCGAACACCGGGGAGCTGTTTTTT. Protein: CATGQGAANTGELFF.

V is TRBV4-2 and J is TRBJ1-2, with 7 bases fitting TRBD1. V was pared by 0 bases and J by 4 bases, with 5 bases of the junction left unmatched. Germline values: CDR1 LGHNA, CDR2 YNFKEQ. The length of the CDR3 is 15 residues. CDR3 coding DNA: TGTGCCAGCAGCCAAGAAGGGGACAGTACCTATGGCTACACCTTC. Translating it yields CASSQEGDSTYGYTF.